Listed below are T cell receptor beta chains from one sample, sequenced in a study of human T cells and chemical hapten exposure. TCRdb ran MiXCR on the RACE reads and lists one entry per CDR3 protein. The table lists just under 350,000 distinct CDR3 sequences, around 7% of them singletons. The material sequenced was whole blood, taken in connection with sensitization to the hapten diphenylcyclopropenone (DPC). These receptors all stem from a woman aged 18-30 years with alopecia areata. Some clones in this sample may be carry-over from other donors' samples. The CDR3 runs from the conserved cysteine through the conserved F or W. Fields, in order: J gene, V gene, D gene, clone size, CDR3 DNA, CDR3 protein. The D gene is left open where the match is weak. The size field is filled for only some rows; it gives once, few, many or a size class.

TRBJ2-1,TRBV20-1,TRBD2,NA,TGCAGTGCTCCTCGGACTAGCGGGGGTGAGCAGTTCTTC,CSAPRTSGGEQFF
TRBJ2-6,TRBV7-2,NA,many,TGTGCCAGCAGCTTGGACTCTGGGGCCAACGTCCTGACTTTC,CASSLDSGANVLTF
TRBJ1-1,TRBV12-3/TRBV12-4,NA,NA,TGTGCCAGCACTACTACATCAACCCACACTGAAGCTTTCTTT,CASTTTSTHTEAFF
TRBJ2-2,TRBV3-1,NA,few,TGTGCCAGCAGCCAAGTCGGAGTCCCAACCGGGGAGCTGTTTTTT,CASSQVGVPTGELFF
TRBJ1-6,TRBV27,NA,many,TGTGCCAGCAGTTTGGAGAATACCGGCGGTTCACCCCTCCACTTT,CASSLENTGGSPLHF
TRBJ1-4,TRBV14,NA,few,TGTGCCAGCAGCCCGTTATCTGCAACTAATGAAAAACTGTTTTTT,CASSPLSATNEKLFF
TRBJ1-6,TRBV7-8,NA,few,TGTGCCAGCAGCCTGGGGGGGGCCCTCCACTTT,CASSLGGALHF
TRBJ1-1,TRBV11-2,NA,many,TGTGCCAGCAGTTTGGGCACGAACACTGAAGCTTTCTTT,CASSLGTNTEAFF
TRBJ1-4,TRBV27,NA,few,TGTGCCAGCAGCAGGACGGCGAATGAAAAACTGTTTTTT,CASSRTANEKLFF
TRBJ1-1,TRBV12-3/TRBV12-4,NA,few,TGTGCCAGCAGTTTAGCGGGACCCTTCAAGAACACTGAAGCTTTCTTT,CASSLAGPFKNTEAFF